The clone carrying this T cell receptor (beta chain) was seen many times. Antigen specificity is unknown. The data derive from a study of cytomegalovirus exposure and HLA in healthy donors. Study as a whole: Previous work identified 95 million to 140 million unique TCR beta sequences from roughly 170 million T cells.

The PCR employed 60 Vbeta primers together with 13 Jbeta primers. Only in-frame clones appear in the TCRdb table, and some are missing; sequencing was by immunoSEQ multiplex PCR. This sample has some 79,000 clones; 63% occur once, and the top ten carry about 15%. Notes on the study in general: Later work associated more than 15,000 TCR beta sequences with HLA alleles at 0.05 false discovery rate.

There are 14 residues in the CDR3. V gave up 7 bases and J gave up 8 bases; unmatched junction bases: 6. CDR1 and CDR2 from the germline V gene are SGHVS and FQNEAQ. The sequencing sample was made of PBMCs. The receptor was derived from a woman in her 40s in good health and CMV-seropositive. The chain is built from TRBV7-8 and TRBJ1-6; 9 positions agree with TRBD1. DNA of the CDR3: TGTGCCAGCATCTCCGGGACAGGGTATTCACCCCTCCACTTT. It encodes CASISGTGYSPLHF.